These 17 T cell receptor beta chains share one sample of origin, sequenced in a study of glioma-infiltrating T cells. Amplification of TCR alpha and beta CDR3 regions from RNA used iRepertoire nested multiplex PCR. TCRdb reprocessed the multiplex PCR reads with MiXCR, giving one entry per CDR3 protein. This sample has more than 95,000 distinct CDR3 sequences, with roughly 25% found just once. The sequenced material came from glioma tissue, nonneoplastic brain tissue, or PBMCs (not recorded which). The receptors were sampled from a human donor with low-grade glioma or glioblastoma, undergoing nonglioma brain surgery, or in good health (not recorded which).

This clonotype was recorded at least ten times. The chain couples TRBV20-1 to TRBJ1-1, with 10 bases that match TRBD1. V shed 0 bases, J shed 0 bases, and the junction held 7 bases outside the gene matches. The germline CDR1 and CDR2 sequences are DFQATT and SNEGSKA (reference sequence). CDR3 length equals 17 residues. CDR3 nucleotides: TGCAGTGCTAGAGATGAGGGACAGGGGCTGGTGAACACTGAAGCTTTCTTT. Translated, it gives CSARDEGQGLVNTEAFF.

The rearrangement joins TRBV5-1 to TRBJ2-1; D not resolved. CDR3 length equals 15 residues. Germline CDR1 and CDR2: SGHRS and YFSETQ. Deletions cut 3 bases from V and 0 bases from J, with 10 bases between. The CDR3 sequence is CASSYDIRSYNEQFF. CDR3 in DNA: TGCGCCAGCAGCTATGACATACGCTCCTACAATGAGCAGTTCTTC.

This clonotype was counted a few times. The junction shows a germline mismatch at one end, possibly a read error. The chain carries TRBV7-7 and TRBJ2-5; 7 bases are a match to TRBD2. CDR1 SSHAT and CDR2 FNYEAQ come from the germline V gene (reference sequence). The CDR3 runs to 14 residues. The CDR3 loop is CASSSSGNQETQYF. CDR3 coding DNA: TGTGCTAGCAGCTCTAGCGGAAATCAAGAGACCCAGTACTTC.

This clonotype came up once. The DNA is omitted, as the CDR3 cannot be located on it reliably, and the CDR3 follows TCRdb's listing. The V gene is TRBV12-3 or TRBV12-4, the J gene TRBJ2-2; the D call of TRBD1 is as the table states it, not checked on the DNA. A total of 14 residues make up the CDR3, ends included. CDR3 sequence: CASTGQGVTGSCFF.

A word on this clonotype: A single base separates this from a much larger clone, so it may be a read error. The CDR3, as DNA: TGTGCCAGCAGCACGGCCCTGGGGGCCCAAGGGACCCAGTACTTC. Its translation: CASSTALGAQGTQYF. The chain uses TRBV7-9 and TRBJ2-5, with D possibly matching TRBD1 (6 bases). CDR1 SEHNR and CDR2 FQNEAQ come from the germline V gene (reference sequence). This CDR3 has 15 residues.

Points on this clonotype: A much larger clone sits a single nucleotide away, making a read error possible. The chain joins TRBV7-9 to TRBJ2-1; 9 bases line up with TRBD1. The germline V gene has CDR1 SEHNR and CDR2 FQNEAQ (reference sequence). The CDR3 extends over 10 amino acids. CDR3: CASRDREQLF. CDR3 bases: TGTGCCAGCCGGGACAGGGAGCAGTTATTC.

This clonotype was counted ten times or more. The CDR3 DNA sequence: TGTGCCAGCGGCGCCGACTTCACAGATACGCAGTATTTT. Translation gives CASGADFTDTQYF. J is TRBJ2-3 and V is TRBV9, with no clear D. Germline V CDR1 and CDR2: SGDLS, YYNGEE. The CDR3 runs to 13 residues. V was cut by 7 bases and J by 2 bases, with 11 bases left in between.

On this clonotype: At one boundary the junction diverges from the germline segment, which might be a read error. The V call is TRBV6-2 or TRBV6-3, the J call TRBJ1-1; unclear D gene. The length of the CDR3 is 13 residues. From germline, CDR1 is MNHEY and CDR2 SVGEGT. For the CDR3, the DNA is TGTGCCAGCAGTTACTGCAGGAACACTGGAGCTTTCTTT. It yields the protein CASSYCRNTGAFF.

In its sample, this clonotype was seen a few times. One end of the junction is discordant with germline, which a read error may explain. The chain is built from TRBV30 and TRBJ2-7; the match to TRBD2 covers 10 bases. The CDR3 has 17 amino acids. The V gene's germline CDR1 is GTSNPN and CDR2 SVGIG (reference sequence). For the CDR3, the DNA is TGTGCCTGGAGCTTTCTCGGACTAGCGGCCATCATCTACGACCAGTACTTC. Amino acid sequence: CAWSFLGLAAIIYDQYF. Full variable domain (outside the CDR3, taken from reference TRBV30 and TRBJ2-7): SQTIHQWPATLVQPVGSPLSLECTVEGTSNPNLYWYRQAAGRGLQLLFYSVGIGQISSEVPQNLSASRPQDRQFILSSKKLLLSDSGFYLCAWSFLGLAAIIYDQYFGPGTRLTVT.

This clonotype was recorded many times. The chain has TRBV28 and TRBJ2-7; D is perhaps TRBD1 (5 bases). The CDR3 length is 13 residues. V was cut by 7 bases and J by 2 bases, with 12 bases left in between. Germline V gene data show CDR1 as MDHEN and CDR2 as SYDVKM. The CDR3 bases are TGTGCCAGCATCGCTTCAGGGACCTACGAGCAGTACTTC. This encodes CASIASGTYEQYF.

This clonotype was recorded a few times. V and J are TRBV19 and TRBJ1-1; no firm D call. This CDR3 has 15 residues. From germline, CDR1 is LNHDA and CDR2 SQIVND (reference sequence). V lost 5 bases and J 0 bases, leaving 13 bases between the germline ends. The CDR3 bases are TGTGCCAGTAGTCGACCCCGCCAGCTGAACACTGAAGCTTTCTTT. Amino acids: CASSRPRQLNTEAFF.

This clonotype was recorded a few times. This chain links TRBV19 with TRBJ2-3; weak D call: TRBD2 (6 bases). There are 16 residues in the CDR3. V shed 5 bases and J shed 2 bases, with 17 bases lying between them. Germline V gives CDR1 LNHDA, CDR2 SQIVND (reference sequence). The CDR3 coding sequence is TGTGCCAGTAGTTCCTTCTTGGGACTGGCCACAGATACGCAGTATTTT. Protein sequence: CASSSFLGLATDTQYF.

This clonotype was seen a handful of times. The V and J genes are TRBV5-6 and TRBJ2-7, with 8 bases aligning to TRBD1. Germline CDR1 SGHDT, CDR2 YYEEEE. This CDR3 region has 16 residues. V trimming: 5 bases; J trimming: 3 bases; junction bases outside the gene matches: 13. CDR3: CASSLPPGTGIYEQYF. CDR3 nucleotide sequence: TGTGCCAGCAGTCTCCCCCCCGGGACAGGTATCTACGAGCAGTACTTC.

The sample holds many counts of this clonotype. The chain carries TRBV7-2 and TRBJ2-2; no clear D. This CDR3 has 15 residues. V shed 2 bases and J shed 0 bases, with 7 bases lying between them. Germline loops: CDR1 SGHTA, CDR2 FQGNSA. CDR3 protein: CASSLRATNTGELFF. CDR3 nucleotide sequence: TGTGCCAGCAGCTTACGAGCCACGAACACCGGGGAGCTGTTTTTT.

The CDR3 loop reads CSVGLASGAYNEQFF. DNA of the CDR3: TGCAGCGTTGGATTGGCTAGCGGAGCCTACAATGAGCAGTTCTTC. The chain couples TRBV29-1 to TRBJ2-1; 7 bases map to TRBD2. Germline V gene sequence: CDR1 SQVTM, CDR2 ANQGSEA. The V and J ends lost 4 bases and 2 bases, in that order; junction bases with no gene match: 8. CDR3 length: 15 amino acids.

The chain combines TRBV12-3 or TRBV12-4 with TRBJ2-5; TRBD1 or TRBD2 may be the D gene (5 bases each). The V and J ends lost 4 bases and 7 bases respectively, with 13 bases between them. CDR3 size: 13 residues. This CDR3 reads CASSSRDPGTQYF. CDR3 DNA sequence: TGTGCCAGCAGTTCCCGGGACCCCGGGACCCAGTACTTC.

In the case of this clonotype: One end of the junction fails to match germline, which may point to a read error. The CDR3 reads CARSPQQGRTGELFF. CDR3 DNA: TGTGCCAGATCACCCCAACAGGGTAGGACCGGGGAGCTGTTTTTT. The chain carries TRBV18 and TRBJ2-2, with D possibly being TRBD1 (6 bases). Germline assignment: CDR1 KGHSH and CDR2 LQKENI. This CDR3 has 15 residues.